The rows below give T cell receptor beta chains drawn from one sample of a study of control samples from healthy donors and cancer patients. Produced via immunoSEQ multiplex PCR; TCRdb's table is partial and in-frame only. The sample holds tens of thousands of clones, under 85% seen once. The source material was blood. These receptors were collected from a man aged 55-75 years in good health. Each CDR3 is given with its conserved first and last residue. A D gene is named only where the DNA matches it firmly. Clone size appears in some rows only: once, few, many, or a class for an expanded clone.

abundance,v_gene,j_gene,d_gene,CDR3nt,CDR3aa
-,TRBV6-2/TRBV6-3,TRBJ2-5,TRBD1,TGTGCCAGCAGTTACTCGGCGACAGGGATGCCGGGGGAGACCCAGTACTTC,CASSYSATGMPGETQYF
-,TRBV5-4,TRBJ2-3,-,TGTGCCAGCAGCTCCCCCGTTGGAGCAGATACGCAGTATTTT,CASSSPVGADTQYF
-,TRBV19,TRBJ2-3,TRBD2,TGTGCCAGTAGGAACCAACCCCTAGCGGGAGCCCTCACAGATACGCAGTATTTT,CASRNQPLAGALTDTQYF
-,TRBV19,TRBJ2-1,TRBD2,TGTGCCAGTAGTCCGACCCGAGCCGGGAGGGCCAAACACGGGCAGTTCTTC,CASSPTRAGRAKHGQFF
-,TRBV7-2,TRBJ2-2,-,TGTGCCAGCAGCTTAGGGCTTAGTTCGGGCGGGGAGCTGTTTTTT,CASSLGLSSGGELFF
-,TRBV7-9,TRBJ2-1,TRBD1,TGTGCCAGCAGCCAACGATTGACAGGGAGAGATGAGCAGTTCTTC,CASSQRLTGRDEQFF
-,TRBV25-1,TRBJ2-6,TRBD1,TGTGCCAGCAGTGAATTACGGACAGGGGCATCTGGGGCCAACGTCCTGACTTTC,CASSELRTGASGANVLTF
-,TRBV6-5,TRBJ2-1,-,TGTGCCAGCAGCCCCTCGAGACTAGAGCAGTTCTTC,CASSPSRLEQFF
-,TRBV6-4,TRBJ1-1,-,TGTGCCAGTTGTGGGGGCCCAAGGGCTGAAGCTTTCTTT,CASCGGPRAEAFF
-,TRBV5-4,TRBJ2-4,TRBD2,TGTGCCAGCAGCTTGGGACTAGCGGGAGAAAACATTCAGTACTTC,CASSLGLAGENIQYF
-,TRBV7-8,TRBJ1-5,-,TGTGCCAGCAGCTTATCCGGGGGGGGACTAGGCCAGCCCCAGCATTTT,CASSLSGGGLGQPQHF
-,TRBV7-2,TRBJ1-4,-,TGTGCCAGCAGCCGGGACGGAAATAATGAAAAACTGTTTTTT,CASSRDGNNEKLFF
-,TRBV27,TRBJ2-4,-,TGTGCCACCGGGGAAGCCAAAAACATTCAGTACTTC,CATGEAKNIQYF
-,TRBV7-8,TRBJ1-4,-,TGTGCCAGCAGCTTAGGGTACACGGCTAATGAAAAACTGTTTTTT,CASSLGYTANEKLFF
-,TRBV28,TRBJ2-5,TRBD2,TGTGCCAGCAGAAGAACGGGACTAGTTTTCACAAAGTACTTC,CASRRTGLVFTKYF
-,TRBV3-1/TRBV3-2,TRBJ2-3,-,TGTGCCAGCAGCCAAGATTGGCGGAGCAGCACAGATACGCAGTATTTT,CASSQDWRSSTDTQYF
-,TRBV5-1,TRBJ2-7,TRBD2,TGCGCCAGCAGTCGGACTAGCGGGGATTCCTACGAGCAGTACTTC,CASSRTSGDSYEQYF
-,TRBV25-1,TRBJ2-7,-,TGTGCCAGCAGTGATCTCCAGGAGAGCTCCTACGAGCAGTACTTC,CASSDLQESSYEQYF
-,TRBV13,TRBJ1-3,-,TGTGCCAGCAGCTTACCAGGAGGAAACACCATATATTTT,CASSLPGGNTIYF
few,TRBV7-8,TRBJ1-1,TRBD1,TGTGCCAGCAGCTTATACCCCCGACAGGGGTCGAACACTGAAGCTTTCTTT,CASSLYPRQGSNTEAFF
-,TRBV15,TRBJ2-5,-,TGTGCCACCAGCAGAGGTCGGGGGCGAGGCCAAGAGACCCAGTACTTC,CATSRGRGRGQETQYF
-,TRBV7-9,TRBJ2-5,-,TGTGCCAGCAGCTTAGAGAGTTTGACCAGGACCCAGTACTTC,CASSLESLTRTQYF
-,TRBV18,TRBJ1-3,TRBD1,TGTGCCAGCTCACTAGGACAGGGGCGCTCTGGAAACACCATATATTTT,CASSLGQGRSGNTIYF
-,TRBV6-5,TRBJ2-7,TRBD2,TGTGCCAGCAGTACCAGCGGGAGGGGTTACGAGCAGTACTTC,CASSTSGRGYEQYF
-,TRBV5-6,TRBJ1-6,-,TGTGCCAGCAGCACCTTCCGGGCAGAAGGTCTTACTTATAATTCACCCCTCCACTTT,CASSTFRAEGLTYNSPLHF
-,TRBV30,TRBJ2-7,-,TGTGCCTGGAGTGTTGGGGGCCACGAGCAGTACTTC,CAWSVGGHEQYF
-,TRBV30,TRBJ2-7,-,TGTGCCTGGAGTACCTGGGTCCGGGACGGTTCTTTTAAGCAGTACTTC,CAWSTWVRDGSFKQYF
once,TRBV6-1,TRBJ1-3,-,TGTGCCAGCAGTGCCCAATCAACAGGGACTGGAAACACCATATATTTT,CASSAQSTGTGNTIYF
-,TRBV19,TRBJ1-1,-,TGTGCCAGTACTCCAACCTGGGGGGACACTGAAGCTTTCTTT,CASTPTWGDTEAFF
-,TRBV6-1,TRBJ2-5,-,TGTGCCAGCAGTGAAGTATGGGGTCCTCAAGAGACCCAGTACTTC,CASSEVWGPQETQYF
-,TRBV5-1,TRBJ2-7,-,TGCGCCAGCAGCCTTGGAAGCACCTACTACGAGCAGTACTTC,CASSLGSTYYEQYF
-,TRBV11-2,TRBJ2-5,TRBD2,TGTGCCAGCAGCAAAGGAACTAGCGGGAGTGGAGAGACCCAGTACTTC,CASSKGTSGSGETQYF
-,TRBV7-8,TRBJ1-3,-,TGTGCCAGCAGCTTACTGGGGGGCGCTGGAAACACCATATATTTT,CASSLLGGAGNTIYF
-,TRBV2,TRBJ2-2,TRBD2,TGTGCCAGCATAGCGGGAGTCGGGGAGCTGTTTTTT,CASIAGVGELFF
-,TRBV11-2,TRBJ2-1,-,TGTGCCAGCAGCTTGAGAACCCCCGGGTTAAACAATGAGCAGTTCTTC,CASSLRTPGLNNEQFF
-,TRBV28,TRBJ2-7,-,TGTGCCAGCAGTTCAATAGACGCCTCGCAGTACTTC,CASSSIDASQYF
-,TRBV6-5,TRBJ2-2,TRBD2,TGTGCCAGCAGTTACACTAGCGGGAGAAACACCGGGGAGCTGTTTTTT,CASSYTSGRNTGELFF
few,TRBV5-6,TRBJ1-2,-,TGTGCCAGCAGCTTGGGAGGCAGCCTTAACTATGGCTACACCTTC,CASSLGGSLNYGYTF
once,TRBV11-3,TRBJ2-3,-,TGTGCCAGCAGCTTAAATGCTGCAGTGGGCACAGATACGCAGTATTTT,CASSLNAAVGTDTQYF
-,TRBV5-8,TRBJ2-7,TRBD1,TGTGCCAGCAGCCCGGACAGGGTGTACGAGCAGTACTTC,CASSPDRVYEQYF
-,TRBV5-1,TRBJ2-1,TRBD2,TGCGCCAGCAGCTGGACTAGCGGGATGGGTGAGCAGTTCTTC,CASSWTSGMGEQFF
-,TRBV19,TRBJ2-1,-,TGTGCCAGTAGTGTCTGGGATGAGCAGTTCTTC,CASSVWDEQFF
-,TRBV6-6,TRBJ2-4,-,TGTGCCAGCAGTTACTCGACCCCGACAGAATTGGCGTACTTC,CASSYSTPTELAYF